This TCR beta chain was observed in a study of blood T cell repertoires in COVID-19. The sample holds one count of this clone. Sequencing used immunoSEQ multiplex PCR; TCRdb keeps in-frame clones, though not all of them. The sample holds fewer than 250,000 clones, 75% to 85% seen once. The germline CDR1 and CDR2 sequences are SQVTM and ANQGSEA. The CDR3 is 13 residues long. Trimming at V came to 2 bases and at J to 13 bases, leaving 11 bases not matched to a gene. Self-reported history from a screening survey and questionnaire set each donor's cohort. The rearrangement joins TRBV29-1 to TRBJ2-1, with TRBD2 identical over 7 bases. Sequencing was performed on PBMCs or T cells enriched from blood (not recorded which). This clonotype originated in a woman aged 45-60 years with acute COVID-19. The CDR3 loop is CSVELRSGEVQFF. The CDR3 DNA reads TGCAGCGTTGAACTACGAAGCGGGGAGGTTCAGTTCTTC.